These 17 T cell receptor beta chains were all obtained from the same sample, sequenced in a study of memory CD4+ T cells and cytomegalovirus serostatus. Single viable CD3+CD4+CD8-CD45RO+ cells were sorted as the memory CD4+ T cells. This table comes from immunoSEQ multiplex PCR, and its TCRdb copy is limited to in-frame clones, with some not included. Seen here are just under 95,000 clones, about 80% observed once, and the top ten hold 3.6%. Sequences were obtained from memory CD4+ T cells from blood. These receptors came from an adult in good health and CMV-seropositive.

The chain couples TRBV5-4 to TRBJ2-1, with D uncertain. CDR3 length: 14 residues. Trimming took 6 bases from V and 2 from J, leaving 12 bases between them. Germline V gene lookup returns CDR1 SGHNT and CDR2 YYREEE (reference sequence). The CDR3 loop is CASTTSVAYNEQFF. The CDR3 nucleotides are TGTGCCAGCACCACCAGCGTTGCCTACAATGAGCAGTTCTTC. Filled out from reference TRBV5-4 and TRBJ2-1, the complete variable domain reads ETGVTQSPTHLIKTRGQQVTLRCSSQSGHNTVSWYQQALGQGPQFIFQYYREEENGRGNFPPRFSGLQFPNYSSELNVNALELDDSALYLCASTTSVAYNEQFFGPGTRLTVL.

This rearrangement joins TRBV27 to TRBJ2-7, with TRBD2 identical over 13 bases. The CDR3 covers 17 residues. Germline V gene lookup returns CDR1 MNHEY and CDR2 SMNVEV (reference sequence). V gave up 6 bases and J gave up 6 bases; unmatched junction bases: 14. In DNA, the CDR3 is TGTGCCAGCAGAAAATTACTAGCGGGAGGGTATGAAGTCGAGCAGTACTTC. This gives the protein CASRKLLAGGYEVEQYF.

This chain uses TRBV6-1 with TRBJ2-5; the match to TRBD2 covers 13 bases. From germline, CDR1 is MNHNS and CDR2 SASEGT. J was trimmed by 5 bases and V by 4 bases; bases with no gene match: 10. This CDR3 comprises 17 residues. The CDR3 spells CASSGGLAGPRGETQYF. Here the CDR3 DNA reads TGTGCCAGCAGTGGGGGACTAGCGGGACCAAGAGGGGAGACCCAGTACTTC.

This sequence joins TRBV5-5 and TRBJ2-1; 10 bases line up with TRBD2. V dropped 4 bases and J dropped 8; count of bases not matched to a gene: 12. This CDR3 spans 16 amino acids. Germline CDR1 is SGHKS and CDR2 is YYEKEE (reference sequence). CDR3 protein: CASSLQLAGIRDEQFF. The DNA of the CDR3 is TGTGCCAGCAGCCTCCAACTAGCGGGGATTAGGGATGAGCAGTTCTTC.

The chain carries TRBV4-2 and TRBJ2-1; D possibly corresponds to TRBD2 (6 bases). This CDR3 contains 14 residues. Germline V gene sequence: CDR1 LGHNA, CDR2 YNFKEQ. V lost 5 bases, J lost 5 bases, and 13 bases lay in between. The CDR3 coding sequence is TGTGCCAGCAGCTTCCTAGCGAGAGACAATGAGCAGTTCTTC. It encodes CASSFLARDNEQFF.

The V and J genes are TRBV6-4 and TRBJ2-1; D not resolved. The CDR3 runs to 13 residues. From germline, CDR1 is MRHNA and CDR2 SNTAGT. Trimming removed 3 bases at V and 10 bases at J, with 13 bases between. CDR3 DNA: TGTGCCAGCAGTGATGTAGTGGGAATCGAGCAGTTCTTC. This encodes CASSDVVGIEQFF.

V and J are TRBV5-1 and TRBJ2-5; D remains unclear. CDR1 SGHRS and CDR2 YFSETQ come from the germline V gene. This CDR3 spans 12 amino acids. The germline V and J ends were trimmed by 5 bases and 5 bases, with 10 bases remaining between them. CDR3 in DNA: TGCGCCAGCAGAGGTGGGGTCGAGACCCAGTACTTC. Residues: CASRGGVETQYF.

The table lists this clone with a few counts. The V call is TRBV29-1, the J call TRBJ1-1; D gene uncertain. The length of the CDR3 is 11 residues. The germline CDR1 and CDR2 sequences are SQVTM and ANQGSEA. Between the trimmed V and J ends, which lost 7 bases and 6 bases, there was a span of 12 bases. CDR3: CSATENAEAFF. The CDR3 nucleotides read TGCAGCGCGACGGAAAACGCTGAAGCTTTCTTT.

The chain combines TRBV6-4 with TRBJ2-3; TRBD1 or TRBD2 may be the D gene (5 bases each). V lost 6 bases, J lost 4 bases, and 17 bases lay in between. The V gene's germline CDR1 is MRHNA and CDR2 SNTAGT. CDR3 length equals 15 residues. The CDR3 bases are TGTGCCAGCAGACCCGATGAAGGGGACGCAGATACGCAGTATTTT. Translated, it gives CASRPDEGDADTQYF.

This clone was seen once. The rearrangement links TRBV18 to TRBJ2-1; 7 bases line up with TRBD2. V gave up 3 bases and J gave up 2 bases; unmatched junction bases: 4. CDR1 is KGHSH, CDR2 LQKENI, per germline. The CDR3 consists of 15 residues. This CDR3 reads CASSPVGGAYNEQFF. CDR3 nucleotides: TGTGCCAGCTCACCCGTGGGGGGGGCCTACAATGAGCAGTTCTTC.

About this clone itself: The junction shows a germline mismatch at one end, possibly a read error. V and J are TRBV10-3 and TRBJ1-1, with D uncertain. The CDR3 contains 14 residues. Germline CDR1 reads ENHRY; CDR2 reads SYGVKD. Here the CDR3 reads CASSYSYAEDLVFF. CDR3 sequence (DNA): TGTGCCAGCAGTTACTCGTACGCGGAGGATTTGGTTTTCTTT.

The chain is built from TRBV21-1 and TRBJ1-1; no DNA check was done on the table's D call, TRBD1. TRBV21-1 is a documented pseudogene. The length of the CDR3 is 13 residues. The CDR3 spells CASSESWGPEAFF. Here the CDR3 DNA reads TGTGCCAGCAGCGAAAGCTGGGGGCCTGAAGCTTTCTTT.

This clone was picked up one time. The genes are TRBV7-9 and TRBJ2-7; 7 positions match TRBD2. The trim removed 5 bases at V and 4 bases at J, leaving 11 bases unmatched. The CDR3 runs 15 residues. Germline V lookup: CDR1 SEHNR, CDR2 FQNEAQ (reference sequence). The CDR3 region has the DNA TGTGCCAGCAGCCGGGTGGGGCGGGAGAGGTACGAGCAGTACTTC. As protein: CASSRVGRERYEQYF.

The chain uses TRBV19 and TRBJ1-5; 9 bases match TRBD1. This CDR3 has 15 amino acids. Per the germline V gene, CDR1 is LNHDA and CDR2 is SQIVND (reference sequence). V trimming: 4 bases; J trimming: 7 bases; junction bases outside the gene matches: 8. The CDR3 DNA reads TGTGCCAGTAGTAGGGCGACAGGGGGAATGCAGCCCCAGCATTTT. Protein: CASSRATGGMQPQHF.

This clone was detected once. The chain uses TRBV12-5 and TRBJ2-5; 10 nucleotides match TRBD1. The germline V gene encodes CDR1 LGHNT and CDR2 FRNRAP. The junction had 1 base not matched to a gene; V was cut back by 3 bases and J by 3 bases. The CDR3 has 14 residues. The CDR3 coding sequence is TGTGCTAGTGGTTTCGGGACAGGGGAAGAGACCCAGTACTTC. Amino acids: CASGFGTGEETQYF. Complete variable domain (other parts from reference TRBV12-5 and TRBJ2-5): DARVTQTPRHKVTEMGQEVTMRCQPILGHNTVFWYRQTMMQGLELLAYFRNRAPLDDSGMPKDRFSAEMPDATLATLKIQPSEPRDSAVYFCASGFGTGEETQYFGPGTRLLVL.

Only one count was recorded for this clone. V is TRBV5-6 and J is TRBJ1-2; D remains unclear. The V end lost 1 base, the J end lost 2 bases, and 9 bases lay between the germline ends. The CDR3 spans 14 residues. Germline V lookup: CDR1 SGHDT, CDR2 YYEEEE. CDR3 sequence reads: CASSLRALNYGYTF. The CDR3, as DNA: TGTGCCAGCAGCTTGAGGGCTCTAAACTATGGCTACACCTTC.

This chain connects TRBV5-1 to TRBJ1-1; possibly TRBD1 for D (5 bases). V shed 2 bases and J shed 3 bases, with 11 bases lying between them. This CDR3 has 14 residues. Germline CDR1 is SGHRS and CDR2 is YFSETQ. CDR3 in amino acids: CASSFTGQDTEAFF. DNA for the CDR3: TGCGCCAGCAGCTTCACAGGACAAGACACTGAAGCTTTCTTT.